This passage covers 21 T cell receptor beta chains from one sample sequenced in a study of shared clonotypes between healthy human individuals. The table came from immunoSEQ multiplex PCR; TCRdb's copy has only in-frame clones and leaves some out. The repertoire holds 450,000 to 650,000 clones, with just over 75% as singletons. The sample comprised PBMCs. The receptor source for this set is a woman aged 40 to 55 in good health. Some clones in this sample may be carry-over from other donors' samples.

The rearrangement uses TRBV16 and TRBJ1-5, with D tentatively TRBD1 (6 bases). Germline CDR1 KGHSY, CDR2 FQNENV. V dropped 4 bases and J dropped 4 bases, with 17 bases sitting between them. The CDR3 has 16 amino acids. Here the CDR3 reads CASSLRDERGNQPQHF. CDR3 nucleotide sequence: TGTGCCAGCAGCCTGCGGGACGAAAGGGGGAATCAGCCCCAGCATTTT.

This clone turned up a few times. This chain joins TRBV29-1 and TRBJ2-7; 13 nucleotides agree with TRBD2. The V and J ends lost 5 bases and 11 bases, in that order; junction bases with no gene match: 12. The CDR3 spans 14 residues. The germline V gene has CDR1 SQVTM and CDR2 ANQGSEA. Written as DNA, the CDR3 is TGCAGCGTTAAGGGACTAGCGGGAAATGTAATTGAGTACTTC. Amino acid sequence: CSVKGLAGNVIEYF.

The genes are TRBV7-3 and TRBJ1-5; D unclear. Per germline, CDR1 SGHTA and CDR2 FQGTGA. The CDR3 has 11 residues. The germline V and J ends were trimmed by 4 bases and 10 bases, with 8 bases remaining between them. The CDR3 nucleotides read TGTGCCAGCAGCTGGACGTATCCCCAGCATTTT. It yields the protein CASSWTYPQHF.

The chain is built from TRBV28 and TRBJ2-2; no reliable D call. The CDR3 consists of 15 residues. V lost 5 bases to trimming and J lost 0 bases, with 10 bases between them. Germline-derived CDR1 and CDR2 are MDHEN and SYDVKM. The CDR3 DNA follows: TGTGCCAGCAGTAGCCACCATACGAACACCGGGGAGCTGTTTTTT. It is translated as CASSSHHTNTGELFF.

The CDR3 nucleotides read TGTGCCAGCAGCTTGATCCCAGGGACAGGAGATACGCAGTATTTT. It yields the protein CASSLIPGTGDTQYF. The V and J genes are TRBV5-6 and TRBJ2-3; 8 nucleotides match TRBD1. The germline CDR1 and CDR2 sequences are SGHDT and YYEEEE. V trimming: 1 base; J trimming: 5 bases; junction bases outside the gene matches: 6. This CDR3 has 15 amino acids. Drawing the rest from reference TRBV5-6 and TRBJ2-3, the complete variable domain is DAGVTQSPTHLIKTRGQQVTLRCSPKSGHDTVSWYQQALGQGPQFIFQYYEEEERQRGNFPDRFSGHQFPNYSSELNVNALLLGDSALYLCASSLIPGTGDTQYFGPGTRLTVL.

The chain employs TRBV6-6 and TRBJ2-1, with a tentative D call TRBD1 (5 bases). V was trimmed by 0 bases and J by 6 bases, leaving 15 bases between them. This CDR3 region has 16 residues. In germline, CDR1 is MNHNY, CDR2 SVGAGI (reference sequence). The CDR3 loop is CASSYSAAGSANEQFF. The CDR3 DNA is TGTGCCAGCAGTTACTCGGCGGCAGGGTCGGCCAATGAGCAGTTCTTC.

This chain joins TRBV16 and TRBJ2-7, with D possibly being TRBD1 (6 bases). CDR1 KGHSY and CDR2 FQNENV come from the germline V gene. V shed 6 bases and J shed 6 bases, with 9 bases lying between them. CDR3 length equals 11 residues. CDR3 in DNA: TGTGCCAGCAGTACAGGGCTCGAGCAGTACTTC. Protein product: CASSTGLEQYF.

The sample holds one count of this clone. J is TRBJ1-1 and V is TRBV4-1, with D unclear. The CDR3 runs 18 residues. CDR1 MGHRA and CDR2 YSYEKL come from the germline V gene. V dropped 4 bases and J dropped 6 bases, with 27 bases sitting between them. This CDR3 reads CASSPLGSGSTSGAEAFF. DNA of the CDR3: TGCGCCAGCAGCCCCCTAGGGTCCGGGTCGACTTCTGGGGCTGAAGCTTTCTTT.

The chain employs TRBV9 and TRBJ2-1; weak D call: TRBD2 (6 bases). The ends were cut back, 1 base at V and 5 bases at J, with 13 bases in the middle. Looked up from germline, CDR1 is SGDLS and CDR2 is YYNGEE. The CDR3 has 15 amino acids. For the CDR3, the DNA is TGTGCCAGCAGCGTACGCGGGATGAGCAACAATGAGCAGTTCTTC. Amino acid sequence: CASSVRGMSNNEQFF. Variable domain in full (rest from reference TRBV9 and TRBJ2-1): DSGVTQTPKHLITATGQRVTLRCSPRSGDLSVYWYQQSLDQGLQFLIQYYNGEERAKGNILERFSAQQFPDLHSELNLSSLELGDSALYFCASSVRGMSNNEQFFGPGTRLTVL.

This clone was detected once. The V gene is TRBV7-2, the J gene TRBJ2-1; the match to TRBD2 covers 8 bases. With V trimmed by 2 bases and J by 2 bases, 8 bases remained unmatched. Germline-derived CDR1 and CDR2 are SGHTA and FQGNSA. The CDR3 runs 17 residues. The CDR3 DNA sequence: TGTGCCAGCAGCTTACCCGGACTAGCCCGAACCTACAATGAGCAGTTCTTC. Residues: CASSLPGLARTYNEQFF.

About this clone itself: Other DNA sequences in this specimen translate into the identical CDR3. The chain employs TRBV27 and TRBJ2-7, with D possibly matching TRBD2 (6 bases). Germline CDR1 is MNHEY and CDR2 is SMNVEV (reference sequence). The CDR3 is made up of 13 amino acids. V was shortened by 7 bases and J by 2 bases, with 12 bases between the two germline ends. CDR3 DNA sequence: TGTGCCAGCAAACTAGCAGGGACCTACGAGCAGTACTTC. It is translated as CASKLAGTYEQYF.

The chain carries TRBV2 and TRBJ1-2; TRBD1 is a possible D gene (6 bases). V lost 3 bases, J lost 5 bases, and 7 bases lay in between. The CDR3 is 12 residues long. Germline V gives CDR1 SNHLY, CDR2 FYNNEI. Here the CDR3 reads CASSDRGYGYTF. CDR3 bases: TGTGCCAGCAGTGACAGGGGTTATGGCTACACCTTC.

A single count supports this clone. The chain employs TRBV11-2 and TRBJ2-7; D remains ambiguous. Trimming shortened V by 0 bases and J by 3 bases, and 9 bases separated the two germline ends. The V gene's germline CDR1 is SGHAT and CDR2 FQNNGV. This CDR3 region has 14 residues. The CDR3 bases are TGTGCCAGCAGCTTAGATAACTATAACTACGAGCAGTACTTC. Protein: CASSLDNYNYEQYF.

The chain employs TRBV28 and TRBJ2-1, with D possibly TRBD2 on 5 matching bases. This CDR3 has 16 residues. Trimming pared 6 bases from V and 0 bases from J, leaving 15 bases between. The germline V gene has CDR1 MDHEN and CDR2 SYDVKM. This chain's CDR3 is CASRALGVSSYNEQFF. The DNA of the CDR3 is TGTGCCAGCAGGGCCCTCGGGGTCAGCTCCTACAATGAGCAGTTCTTC.

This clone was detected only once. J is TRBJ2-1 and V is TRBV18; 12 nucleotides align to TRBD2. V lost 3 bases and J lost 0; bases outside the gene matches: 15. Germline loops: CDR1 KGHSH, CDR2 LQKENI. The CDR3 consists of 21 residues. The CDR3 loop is CASSPRASGRDLDISYNEQFF. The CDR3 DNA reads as TGTGCCAGCTCACCTAGGGCTAGCGGGAGGGATTTAGATATCTCCTACAATGAGCAGTTCTTC. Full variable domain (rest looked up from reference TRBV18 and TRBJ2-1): NAGVMQNPRHLVRRRGQEARLRCSPMKGHSHVYWYRQLPEEGLKFMVYLQKENIIDESGMPKERFSAEFPKEGPSILRIQQVVRGDSAAYFCASSPRASGRDLDISYNEQFFGPGTRLTVL.

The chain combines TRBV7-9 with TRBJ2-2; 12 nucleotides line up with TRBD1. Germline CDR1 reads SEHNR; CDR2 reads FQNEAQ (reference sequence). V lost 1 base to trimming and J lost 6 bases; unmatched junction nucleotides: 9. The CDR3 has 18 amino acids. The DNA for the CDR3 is TGTGCCAGCAGCTTAGATGTTGGGACAGGGGGCTATGCCGGGGAGCTGTTTTTT. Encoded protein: CASSLDVGTGGYAGELFF.

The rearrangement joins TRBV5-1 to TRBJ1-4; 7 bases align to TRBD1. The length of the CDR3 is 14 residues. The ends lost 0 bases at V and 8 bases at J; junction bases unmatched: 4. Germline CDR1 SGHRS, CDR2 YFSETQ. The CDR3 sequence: CASSLVGGEEKLFF. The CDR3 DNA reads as TGCGCCAGCAGCTTGGTAGGGGGCGAGGAAAAACTGTTTTTT. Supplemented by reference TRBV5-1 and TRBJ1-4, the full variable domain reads KAGVTQTPRYLIKTRGQQVTLSCSPISGHRSVSWYQQTPGQGLQFLFEYFSETQRNKGNFPGRFSGRQFSNSRSEMNVSTLELGDSALYLCASSLVGGEEKLFFGSGTQLSVL.

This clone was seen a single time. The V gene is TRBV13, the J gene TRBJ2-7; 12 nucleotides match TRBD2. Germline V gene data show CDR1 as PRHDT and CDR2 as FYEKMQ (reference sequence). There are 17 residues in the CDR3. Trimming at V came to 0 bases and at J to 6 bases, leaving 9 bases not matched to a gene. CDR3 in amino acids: CASSLGDRLAGDSEQYF. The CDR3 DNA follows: TGTGCCAGCAGCTTAGGTGACCGACTAGCGGGAGACTCCGAGCAGTACTTC. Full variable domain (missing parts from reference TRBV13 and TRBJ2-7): AAGVIQSPRHLIKEKRETATLKCYPIPRHDTVYWYQQGPGQDPQFLISFYEKMQSDKGSIPDRFSAQQFSDYHSELNMSSLELGDSALYFCASSLGDRLAGDSEQYFGPGTRLTVT.

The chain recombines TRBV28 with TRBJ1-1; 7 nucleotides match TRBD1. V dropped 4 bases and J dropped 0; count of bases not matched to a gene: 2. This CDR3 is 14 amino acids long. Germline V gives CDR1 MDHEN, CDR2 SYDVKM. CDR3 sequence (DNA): TGTGCCAGCAGTTCGGGACAGCTGAACACTGAAGCTTTCTTT. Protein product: CASSSGQLNTEAFF. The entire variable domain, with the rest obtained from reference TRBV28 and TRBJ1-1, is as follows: DVKVTQSSRYLVKRTGEKVFLECVQDMDHENMFWYRQDPGLGLRLIYFSYDVKMKEKGDIPEGYSVSREKKERFSLILESASTNQTSMYLCASSSGQLNTEAFFGQGTRLTVV.

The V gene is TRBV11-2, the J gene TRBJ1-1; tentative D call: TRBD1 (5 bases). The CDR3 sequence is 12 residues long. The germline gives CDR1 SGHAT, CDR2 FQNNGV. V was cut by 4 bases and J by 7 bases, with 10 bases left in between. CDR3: CASSWAGVEAFF. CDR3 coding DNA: TGTGCCAGCAGCTGGGCGGGGGTTGAAGCTTTCTTT.

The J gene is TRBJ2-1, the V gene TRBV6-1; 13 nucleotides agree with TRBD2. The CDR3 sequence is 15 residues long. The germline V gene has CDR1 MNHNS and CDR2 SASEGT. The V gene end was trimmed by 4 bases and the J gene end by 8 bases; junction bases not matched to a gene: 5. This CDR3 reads CASSGTSGRTDEQFF. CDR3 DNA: TGTGCCAGCAGTGGGACTAGCGGGAGAACGGATGAGCAGTTCTTC.